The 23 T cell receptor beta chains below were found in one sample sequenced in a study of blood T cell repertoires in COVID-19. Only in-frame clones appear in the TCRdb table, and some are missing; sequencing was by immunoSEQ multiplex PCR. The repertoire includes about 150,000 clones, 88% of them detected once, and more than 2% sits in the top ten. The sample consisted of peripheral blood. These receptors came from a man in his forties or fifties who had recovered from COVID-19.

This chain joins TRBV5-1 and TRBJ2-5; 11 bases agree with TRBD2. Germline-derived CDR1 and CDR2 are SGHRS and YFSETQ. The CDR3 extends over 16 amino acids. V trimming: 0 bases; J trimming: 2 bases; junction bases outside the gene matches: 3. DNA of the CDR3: TGCGCCAGCAGCTTGGCGACTAGCGGGAATCAAGAGACCCAGTACTTC. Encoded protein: CASSLATSGNQETQYF.

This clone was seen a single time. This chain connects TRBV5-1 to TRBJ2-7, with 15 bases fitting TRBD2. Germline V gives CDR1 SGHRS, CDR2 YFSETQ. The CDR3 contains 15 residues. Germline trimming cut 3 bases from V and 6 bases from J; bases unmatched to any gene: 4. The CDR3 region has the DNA TGCGCCAGCAGCTCAGGACTAGCGGGAGGGTTCGAGCAGTACTTC. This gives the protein CASSSGLAGGFEQYF.

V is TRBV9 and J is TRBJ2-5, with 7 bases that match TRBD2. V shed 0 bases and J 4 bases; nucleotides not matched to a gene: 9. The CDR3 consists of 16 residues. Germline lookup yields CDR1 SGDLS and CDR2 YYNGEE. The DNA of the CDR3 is TGTGCCAGCAGCGTAGGGGGAGCGGGGAGGGGAGAGACCCAGTACTTC. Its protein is CASSVGGAGRGETQYF.

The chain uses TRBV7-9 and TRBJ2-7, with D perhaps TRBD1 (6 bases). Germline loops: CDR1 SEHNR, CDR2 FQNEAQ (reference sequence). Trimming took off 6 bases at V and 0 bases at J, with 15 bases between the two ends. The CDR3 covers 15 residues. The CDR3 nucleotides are TGTGCCAGCAGTCGGGGCAGGGGAGACTCCTACGAGCAGTACTTC. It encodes CASSRGRGDSYEQYF.

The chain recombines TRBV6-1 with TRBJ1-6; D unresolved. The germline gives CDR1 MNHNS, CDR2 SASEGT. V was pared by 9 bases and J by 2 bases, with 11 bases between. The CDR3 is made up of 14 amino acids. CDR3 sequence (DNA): TGTGCCAGTTCCCTCGACACCTATAATTCACCCCTCCACTTT. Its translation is CASSLDTYNSPLHF.

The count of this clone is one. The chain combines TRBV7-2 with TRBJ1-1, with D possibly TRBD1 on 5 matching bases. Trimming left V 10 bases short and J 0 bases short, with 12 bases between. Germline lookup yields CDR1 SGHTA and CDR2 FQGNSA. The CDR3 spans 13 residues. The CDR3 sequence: CAINRFMNTEAFF. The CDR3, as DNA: TGTGCCATAAACAGGTTTATGAACACTGAAGCTTTCTTT. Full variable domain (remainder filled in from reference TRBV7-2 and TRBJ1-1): GAGVSQSPSNKVTEKGKDVELRCDPISGHTALYWYRQSLGQGLEFLIYFQGNSAPDKSGLPSDRFSAERTGGSVSTLTIQRTQQEDSAVYLCAINRFMNTEAFFGQGTRLTVV.

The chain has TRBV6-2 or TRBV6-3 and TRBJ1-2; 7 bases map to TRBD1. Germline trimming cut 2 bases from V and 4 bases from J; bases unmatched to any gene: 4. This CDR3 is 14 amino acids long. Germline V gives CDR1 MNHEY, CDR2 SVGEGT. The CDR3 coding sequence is TGTGCCAGCAGTTACACGACAGGGACCTATGGCTACACCTTC. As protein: CASSYTTGTYGYTF.

The CDR3 DNA is TGTGCCAGCAGCTTAGCGGGGGCCTCCACAGATACGCAGTATTTT. As protein: CASSLAGASTDTQYF. This chain links TRBV7-9 with TRBJ2-3; a weak D match, TRBD1 (6 bases). Trimming shortened V by 0 bases and J by 2 bases, and 9 bases separated the two germline ends. This CDR3 has 15 residues. Looked up from germline, CDR1 is SEHNR and CDR2 is FQNEAQ (reference sequence). Using reference TRBV7-9 and TRBJ2-3 for the parts outside the CDR3, the full variable domain is DTGVSQNPRHKITKRGQNVTFRCDPISEHNRLYWYRQTLGQGPEFLTYFQNEAQLEKSRLLSDRFSAERPKGSFSTLEIQRTEQGDSAMYLCASSLAGASTDTQYFGPGTRLTVL.

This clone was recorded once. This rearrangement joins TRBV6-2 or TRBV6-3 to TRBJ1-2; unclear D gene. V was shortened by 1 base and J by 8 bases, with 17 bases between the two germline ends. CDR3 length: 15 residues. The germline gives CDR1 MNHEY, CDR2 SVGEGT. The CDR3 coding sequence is TGTGCCAGCAGTTACTATAACCCGGATCCGGGGGGCTACACCTTC. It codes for CASSYYNPDPGGYTF.

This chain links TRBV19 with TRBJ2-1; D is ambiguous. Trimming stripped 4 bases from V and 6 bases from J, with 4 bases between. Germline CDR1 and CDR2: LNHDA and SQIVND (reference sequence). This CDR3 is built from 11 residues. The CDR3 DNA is TGTGCCAGTAGTACCTCCAATGAGCAGTTCTTC. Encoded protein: CASSTSNEQFF.

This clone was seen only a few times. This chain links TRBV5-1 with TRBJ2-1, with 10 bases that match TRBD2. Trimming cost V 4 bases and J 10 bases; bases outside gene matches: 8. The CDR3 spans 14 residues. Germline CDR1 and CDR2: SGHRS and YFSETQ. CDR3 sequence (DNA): TGCGCCAGCAGCCCTTCCGGGACTAGCGCCGAGCAGTTCTTC. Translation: CASSPSGTSAEQFF.

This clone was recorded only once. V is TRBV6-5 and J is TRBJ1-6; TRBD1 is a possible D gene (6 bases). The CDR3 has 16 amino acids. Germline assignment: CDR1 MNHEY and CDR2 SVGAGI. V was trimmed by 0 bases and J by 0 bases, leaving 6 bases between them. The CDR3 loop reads CASSYSDSSYNSPLHF. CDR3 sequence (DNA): TGTGCCAGCAGTTACTCGGACAGCTCCTATAATTCACCCCTCCACTTT.

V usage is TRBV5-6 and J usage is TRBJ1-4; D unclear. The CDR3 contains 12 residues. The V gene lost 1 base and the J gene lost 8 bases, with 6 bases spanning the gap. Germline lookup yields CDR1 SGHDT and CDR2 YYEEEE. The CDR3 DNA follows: TGTGCCAGCAGCTTGCCACGGGAAAAACTGTTTTTT. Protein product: CASSLPREKLFF. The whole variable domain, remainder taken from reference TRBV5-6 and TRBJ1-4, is DAGVTQSPTHLIKTRGQQVTLRCSPKSGHDTVSWYQQALGQGPQFIFQYYEEEERQRGNFPDRFSGHQFPNYSSELNVNALLLGDSALYLCASSLPREKLFFGSGTQLSVL.

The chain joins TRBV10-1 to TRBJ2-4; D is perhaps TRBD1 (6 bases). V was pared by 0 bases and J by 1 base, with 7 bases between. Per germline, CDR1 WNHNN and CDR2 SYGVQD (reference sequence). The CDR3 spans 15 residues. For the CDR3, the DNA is TGCGCCAGCAGTGAGTCTCAGGGGGCCAAAAACATTCAGTACTTC. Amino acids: CASSESQGAKNIQYF.

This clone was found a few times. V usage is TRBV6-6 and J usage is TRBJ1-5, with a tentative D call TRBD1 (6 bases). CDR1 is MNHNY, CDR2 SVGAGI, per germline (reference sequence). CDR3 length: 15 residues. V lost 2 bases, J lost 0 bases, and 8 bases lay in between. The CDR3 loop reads CASSYVDSSNQPQHF. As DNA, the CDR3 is TGTGCCAGCAGTTACGTGGACAGTAGCAATCAGCCCCAGCATTTT.

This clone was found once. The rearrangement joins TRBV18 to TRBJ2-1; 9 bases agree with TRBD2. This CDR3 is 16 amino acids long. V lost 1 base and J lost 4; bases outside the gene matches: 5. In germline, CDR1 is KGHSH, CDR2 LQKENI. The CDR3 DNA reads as TGTGCCAGCTCACCACAGGCGGGGGGGATATACAATGAGCAGTTCTTC. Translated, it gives CASSPQAGGIYNEQFF. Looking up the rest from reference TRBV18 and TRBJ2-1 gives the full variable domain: NAGVMQNPRHLVRRRGQEARLRCSPMKGHSHVYWYRQLPEEGLKFMVYLQKENIIDESGMPKERFSAEFPKEGPSILRIQQVVRGDSAAYFCASSPQAGGIYNEQFFGPGTRLTVL.

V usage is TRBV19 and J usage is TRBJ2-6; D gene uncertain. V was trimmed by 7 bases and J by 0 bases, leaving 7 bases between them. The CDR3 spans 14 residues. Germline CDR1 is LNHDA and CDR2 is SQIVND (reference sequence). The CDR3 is CASTKFSGANVLTF. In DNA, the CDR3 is TGTGCCAGTACCAAATTCTCTGGGGCCAACGTCCTGACTTTC.

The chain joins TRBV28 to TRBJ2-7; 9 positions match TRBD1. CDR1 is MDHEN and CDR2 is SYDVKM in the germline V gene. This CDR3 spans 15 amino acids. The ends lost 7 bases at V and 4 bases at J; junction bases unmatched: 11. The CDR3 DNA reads TGTGCCAGCATTCCTCGGACAGGGGAGCCGTACGAGCAGTACTTC. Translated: CASIPRTGEPYEQYF.

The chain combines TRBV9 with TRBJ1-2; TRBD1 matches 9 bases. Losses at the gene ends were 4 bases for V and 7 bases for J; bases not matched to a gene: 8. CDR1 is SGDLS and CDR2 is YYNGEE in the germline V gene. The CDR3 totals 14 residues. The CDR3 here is CASSFSGTGSGYTF. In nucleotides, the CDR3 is TGTGCCAGCAGCTTCTCCGGGACAGGGAGTGGCTACACCTTC.

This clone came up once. CDR3 DNA: TGTGCCAGTAACAGGGAGTTGAACACTGAAGCTTTCTTT. Its protein is CASNRELNTEAFF. V and J are TRBV18 and TRBJ1-1; possibly TRBD1 for D (6 bases). CDR3 length equals 13 residues. Germline V gene sequence: CDR1 KGHSH, CDR2 LQKENI. The V end lost 9 bases, the J end lost 0 bases, and 11 bases lay between the germline ends.

The CDR3 loop is CASASESNQPQHF. Here the CDR3 DNA reads TGTGCCAGCGCCAGCGAGAGCAATCAGCCCCAGCATTTT. The rearrangement links TRBV2 to TRBJ1-5; D is unresolved. CDR3 length equals 13 residues. The germline V gene has CDR1 SNHLY and CDR2 FYNNEI. The germline V and J ends were trimmed by 8 bases and 1 base, with 9 bases remaining between them.

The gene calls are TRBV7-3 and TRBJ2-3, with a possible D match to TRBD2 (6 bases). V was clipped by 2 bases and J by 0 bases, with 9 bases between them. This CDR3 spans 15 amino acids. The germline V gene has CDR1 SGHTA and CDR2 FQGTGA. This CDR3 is CASSLRGFSTDTQYF. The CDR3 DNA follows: TGTGCCAGCAGCTTACGGGGGTTTAGCACAGATACGCAGTATTTT.

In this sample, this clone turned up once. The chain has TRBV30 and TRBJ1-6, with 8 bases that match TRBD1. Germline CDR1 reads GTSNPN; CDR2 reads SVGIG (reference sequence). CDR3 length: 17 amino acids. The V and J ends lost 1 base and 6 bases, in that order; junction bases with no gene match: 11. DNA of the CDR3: TGTGCCTGGAGTGCCCCCGGGACAGGAGGACGTAATTCACCCCTCCACTTT. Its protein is CAWSAPGTGGRNSPLHF.